The next 9 T cell receptor beta chains were all read from a single sample in a study of tumor-infiltrating lymphocytes in primary liver carcinoma (dated by TCRdb to the late 2010s). TCRdb names Illumina HiSeq 2500 as the instrument used. Using a constant-region primer and ProtoScript II reverse transcriptase, TCRbeta-specific cDNA was reverse-transcribed from approximately 0.5 ug total RNA. Three nested multiplex PCR rounds, following a slightly modified ARM-PCR procedure, were used to build the TCRbeta libraries. Each of the first two PCR rounds ran for approximately 10 cycles using multiplex TRBV1-TRBV30 forward primers together with a Cbeta reverse primer. The public reads were quality trimmed at Q25 with fastp and then assembled into clones with MiXCR by TCRdb, keeping productive beta chains. Entries are consolidated by CDR3 protein sequence, retaining the most common genes and DNA. The sample records about 200,000 distinct CDR3 sequences, 70% to 90% of which are singletons. The leading ten clones occupy about a sixth of the sample.

Without any cell sorting, total RNA and DNA were co-extracted from approximately 20-30 mg of bulk tissue using the AllPrep DNA/RNA mini kit. Sequenced input: tumor tissue from primary liver carcinoma. The origin of the receptors is a man in his forties or fifties with primary liver carcinoma and hepatitis B virus infection.

Remarks on this clonotype: A junction end diverges from the germline sequence, so it may reflect a read error. This rearrangement joins TRBV14 to TRBJ2-1; 8 nucleotides align to TRBD2. The CDR3 is 16 residues long. CDR1 SGHDN and CDR2 FVKESK come from the germline V gene. CDR3 DNA: TGTACCAGTAGTGCCGTAGCGGGATGGGTAAAAAATGAGCACTTCTTC. It is translated as CTSSAVAGWVKNEHFF.

Regarding this clonotype: Since no conserved phenylalanine or tryptophan closes the CDR3, a read error is the likely cause. The V and J genes are TRBV5-1 and TRBJ2-1; 12 bases agree with TRBD2. The CDR3 has 15 amino acids. Germline CDR1 reads SGHRS; CDR2 reads YFSETQ. The CDR3 reads CASSSLAGGPNKQFL. The CDR3 DNA reads TGCGCCAGCAGCTCTCTAGCGGGAGGGCCCAATAAGCAGTTCTTA.

With regard to this clonotype: This could be a read error, since a much larger clone is one nucleotide away. V usage is TRBV6-5 and J usage is TRBJ2-7; 9 bases line up with TRBD1. The V gene's germline CDR1 is MNHEY and CDR2 SVGAGI. The CDR3 has 15 amino acids. CDR3: CVSSRTGGASYEQYF. The CDR3 region has the DNA TGTGTCAGCAGCCGTACAGGGGGCGCTTCCTACGAGCAGTACTTC.

J is TRBJ2-3 and V is TRBV29-1; 8 nucleotides line up with TRBD2. Germline CDR1 and CDR2: SQVTM and ANQGSEA. The CDR3 contains 14 residues. The CDR3 region is CSAEGSGNADTQYF. CDR3 sequence (DNA): TGCAGTGCTGAGGGTAGCGGGAATGCAGATACGCAGTATTTT.

Notes on this clonotype: The junction does not match germline at one end; this may be a read error. The genes are TRBV6-5 and TRBJ2-1; 7 nucleotides align to TRBD2. The CDR3 extends over 16 amino acids. Per germline, CDR1 MNHEY and CDR2 SVGAGI. DNA for the CDR3: TGTGTCAGCAATCCTATCCTAGCGGCACGCCCTGGTGAGCAGTTCTTC. This encodes CVSNPILAARPGEQFF.

About this clonotype itself: Lacking the conserved final phenylalanine or tryptophan, this CDR3 likely reflects a read error. The DNA is left out, because the CDR3 cannot be placed on it with certainty; the CDR3 is given as TCRdb lists it. The rearrangement uses TRBV11-2 and TRBJ2-2; the table's TRBD2 call for D was not verified on the DNA. Germline CDR1 SGHAT, CDR2 FQNNGV. The CDR3 totals 18 residues, both ends included. The CDR3 sequence is CASIISATWKVGTGERFS.

As regards this clonotype: Mismatch with germline at one junction end may stem from a read error. The CDR3 reads CASGQATSGLSSYNEQFF. CDR3 DNA: TGTGCCAGCGGCCAAGCGACTAGCGGGCTCAGCTCTTACAATGAGCAGTTCTTC. The gene calls are TRBV4-2 and TRBJ2-1; 10 bases fit TRBD2. The CDR3 sequence is 18 residues long. Germline values: CDR1 LGHNA, CDR2 YNFKEQ.

The rearrangement joins TRBV5-4 to TRBJ2-1, with D perhaps matching TRBD2 (6 bases). This CDR3 spans 15 amino acids. Trimming stripped 10 bases from V and 0 bases from J, with 17 bases between. The germline CDR1 and CDR2 sequences are SGHNT and YYREEE (reference sequence). CDR3 DNA: TGTGCCTGCCGCTTGGGCGGGAACTCCTACAATGAGCAGTTCTTC. Its translation is CACRLGGNSYNEQFF.

Worth noting for this clonotype: Relative to the germline gene, one junction end is altered; a read error may explain this. CDR3 region: CTSSFPGTSGTNNLQYF. The CDR3 region has the DNA TGTACCAGCAGCTTTCCTGGGACTAGCGGGACTAATAACCTCCAGTACTTC. The chain carries TRBV11-1 and TRBJ2-4; 13 bases map to TRBD2. This CDR3 has 17 residues. Looked up from germline, CDR1 is SGHAT and CDR2 is FQDESV (reference sequence).